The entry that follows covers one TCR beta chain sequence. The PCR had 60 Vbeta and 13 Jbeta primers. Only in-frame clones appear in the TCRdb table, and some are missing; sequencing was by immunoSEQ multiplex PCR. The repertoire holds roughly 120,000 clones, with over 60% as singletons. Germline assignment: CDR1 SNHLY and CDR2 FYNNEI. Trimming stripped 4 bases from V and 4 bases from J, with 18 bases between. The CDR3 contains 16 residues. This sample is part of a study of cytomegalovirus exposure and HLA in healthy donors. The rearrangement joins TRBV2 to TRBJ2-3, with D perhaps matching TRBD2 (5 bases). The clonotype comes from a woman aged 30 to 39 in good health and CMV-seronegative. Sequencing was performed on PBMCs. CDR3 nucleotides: TGTGCCAGCAGTGGGGCTAGCCTTGCATGGGCAGATACGCAGTATTTT. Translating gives CASSGASLAWADTQYF.